What follows are 27 T cell receptor beta chains derived from one specimen sequenced in a study of shared clonotypes between healthy human individuals. Some clones are missing from TCRdb's copy, which holds only in-frame ones; the method was immunoSEQ multiplex PCR. The table shows roughly 1 million clones, with roughly 74% occurring only once. Sequenced sample: memory CD4+ T cells from PBMCs. This sample's subset: CD45RA-negative fraction. The receptors derive from a man in his late teens or twenties in good health. Some clones in this sample may be carry-over from other donors' samples.

The chain combines TRBV14 with TRBJ2-1; D gene ambiguous. The V end lost 4 bases, the J end lost 6 bases, and 19 bases lay between the germline ends. The CDR3 contains 16 residues. Germline values: CDR1 SGHDN, CDR2 FVKESK. The CDR3 is CASSRVGRLERNEQFF. Written as DNA, the CDR3 is TGTGCCAGCAGCCGGGTCGGTAGGCTAGAACGCAATGAGCAGTTCTTC.

Here the CDR3 reads CASNSPRQPQHF. CDR3 nucleotides: TGTGCCAGCAACTCCCCCCGACAGCCCCAGCATTTT. The V gene is TRBV5-8, the J gene TRBJ1-5, with unresolved D. Germline CDR1 reads SGHTS; CDR2 reads YDEGEE. CDR3 length: 12 amino acids. V lost 6 bases and J 7 bases, leaving 11 bases between the germline ends.

The gene calls are TRBV28 and TRBJ1-2, with 7 bases identical to TRBD1. The germline CDR1 and CDR2 sequences are MDHEN and SYDVKM. The trim removed 6 bases at V and 8 bases at J, leaving 9 bases unmatched. The CDR3 sequence is 13 residues long. CDR3 sequence reads: CASSSDRARGYTF. The CDR3 DNA reads as TGTGCCAGCAGCTCAGACAGGGCGAGGGGCTACACCTTC.

The chain has TRBV2 and TRBJ2-3; no firm D call. Germline values: CDR1 SNHLY, CDR2 FYNNEI. The CDR3 length is 13 residues. The ends were cut back, 5 bases at V and 8 bases at J, with 14 bases in the middle. The CDR3 sequence: CASSQMALPTQYF. CDR3 in DNA: TGTGCCAGCAGTCAAATGGCACTTCCTACGCAGTATTTT.

The chain joins TRBV28 to TRBJ1-5, with D perhaps TRBD1 (5 bases). This CDR3 contains 13 residues. Germline V gene lookup returns CDR1 MDHEN and CDR2 SYDVKM. Trimming pared 7 bases from V and 7 bases from J, leaving 14 bases between. DNA of the CDR3: TGTGCCAGCAACGAACCGGGGGAACAGCCCCAGCATTTT. Amino acid sequence: CASNEPGEQPQHF.

The chain joins TRBV7-9 to TRBJ2-7; 13 nucleotides match TRBD2. Germline V CDR1 and CDR2: SEHNR, FQNEAQ (reference sequence). The CDR3 extends over 14 amino acids. Losses at the gene ends were 5 bases for V and 5 bases for J; bases not matched to a gene: 3. The CDR3 region is CASSATSGRDEQYF. Written as DNA, the CDR3 is TGTGCCAGCAGCGCAACTAGCGGGAGGGACGAGCAGTACTTC.

This rearrangement joins TRBV29-1 to TRBJ2-1, with 7 bases aligning to TRBD2. Germline assignment: CDR1 SQVTM and CDR2 ANQGSEA. The V segment lost 3 bases and the J segment 0 bases; nucleotides outside the gene matches: 8. This CDR3 region has 16 residues. CDR3 amino acids: CSVDGAGEVSYNEQFF. The CDR3 nucleotides are TGCAGCGTTGACGGGGCGGGAGAGGTCTCCTACAATGAGCAGTTCTTC.

A few counts support this clone. The chain employs TRBV27 and TRBJ1-2; D may be TRBD1 (6 bases). Germline loops: CDR1 MNHEY, CDR2 SMNVEV (reference sequence). The CDR3 covers 15 residues. Trimming stripped 5 bases from V and 7 bases from J, with 20 bases between. CDR3 coding DNA: TGTGCCAGCAGTAGAACCGGGTTGGGGGCGGGTGGCTACACCTTC. This codes for CASSRTGLGAGGYTF.

This chain uses TRBV7-9 with TRBJ1-3, with TRBD1 matching over 8 bases. The CDR3 length is 16 residues. Germline trimming cut 1 base from V and 2 bases from J; bases unmatched to any gene: 4. Germline V CDR1 and CDR2: SEHNR, FQNEAQ (reference sequence). CDR3 nucleotides: TGTGCCAGCAGCTTAGGGACAGGGTTTACTGGAAACACCATATATTTT. Its translation: CASSLGTGFTGNTIYF.

The rearrangement links TRBV11-2 to TRBJ1-3, with D possibly matching TRBD1 (6 bases). Germline CDR1 and CDR2: SGHAT and FQNNGV. V was clipped by 5 bases and J by 3 bases, with 17 bases between them. The CDR3 is 16 amino acids. The CDR3 sequence is CASSAIRGALGNTIYF. CDR3 DNA sequence: TGTGCCAGCAGCGCGATCCGGGGGGCGCTTGGAAACACCATATATTTT.

The chain couples TRBV11-1 to TRBJ2-7, with D possibly being TRBD1 (6 bases). Germline CDR1 reads SGHAT; CDR2 reads FQDESV (reference sequence). The length of the CDR3 is 14 residues. V lost 5 bases and J lost 1, with 12 bases in between. The CDR3 DNA sequence: TGTGCCAGCAGCCGGTCCGGGACATCCTACGAGCAGTACTTC. It codes for CASSRSGTSYEQYF.

This chain links TRBV11-2 with TRBJ1-1; D gene ambiguous. Germline CDR1 is SGHAT and CDR2 is FQNNGV. The V gene lost 0 bases and the J gene lost 4 bases, with 9 bases spanning the gap. The CDR3 totals 14 residues. CDR3 protein: CASSLDWASTEAFF. The CDR3 bases are TGTGCCAGCAGCTTAGATTGGGCCAGCACTGAAGCTTTCTTT.

J is TRBJ1-2 and V is TRBV28; unclear D gene. Germline V gives CDR1 MDHEN, CDR2 SYDVKM. V lost 5 bases to trimming and J lost 2 bases, with 6 bases between them. The CDR3 extends over 12 amino acids. As DNA, the CDR3 is TGTGCCAGCAGTAACGGGAACTATGGCTACACCTTC. Translation: CASSNGNYGYTF.

This clone was picked up one time. This chain connects TRBV7-2 to TRBJ2-5; 7 nucleotides align to TRBD2. The V and J ends lost 3 bases and 1 base, in that order; junction bases with no gene match: 5. This CDR3 comprises 15 residues. Germline loops: CDR1 SGHTA, CDR2 FQGNSA. The CDR3 spells CASSFDPGGQETQYF. CDR3 nucleotides: TGTGCCAGCAGCTTCGATCCGGGGGGCCAAGAGACCCAGTACTTC.

The J gene is TRBJ1-3, the V gene TRBV5-1, with D possibly matching TRBD1 (5 bases). This CDR3 region has 15 residues. Trimming pared 4 bases from V and 2 bases from J, leaving 13 bases between. CDR1 SGHRS and CDR2 YFSETQ come from the germline V gene. Here the CDR3 DNA reads TGCGCCAGCAGCCCTCAGGGTTCTGCTGGAAACACCATATATTTT. Translating it yields CASSPQGSAGNTIYF.

The chain is built from TRBV7-9 and TRBJ2-7; D perhaps matches TRBD2 (8 bases). This CDR3 region has 15 residues. The germline V gene has CDR1 SEHNR and CDR2 FQNEAQ (reference sequence). CDR3 sequence: CATRGWGGRSYEQYF. CDR3 sequence (DNA): TGTGCAACCAGGGGGTGGGGCGGGAGGTCTTACGAGCAGTACTTC.

This sequence joins TRBV18 and TRBJ2-7, with TRBD2 matching 9 bases. The CDR3 has 17 residues. After removal of 3 bases from V and 1 base from J, the junction contained 10 bases not matched to a gene. Germline CDR1 reads KGHSH; CDR2 reads LQKENI. CDR3 coding DNA: TGTGCCAGCTCACCGCGGGTTAGCGGGAGTGGTTCCTACGAGCAGTACTTC. Translated: CASSPRVSGSGSYEQYF.

The V gene is TRBV7-9, the J gene TRBJ1-4; D call uncertain. Germline loops: CDR1 SEHNR, CDR2 FQNEAQ (reference sequence). The V end was cut by 2 bases, the J end by 6 bases, with 13 bases between. The CDR3 is 15 amino acids. The CDR3 region has the DNA TGTGCCAGCAGCTTATATGGCGGATTCGATGAAAAACTGTTTTTT. Translated: CASSLYGGFDEKLFF.

This clone was counted a few times. The J gene is TRBJ2-6, the V gene TRBV6-5, with D hard to call. This CDR3 has 14 amino acids. The germline gives CDR1 MNHEY, CDR2 SVGAGI. Trimming shortened V by 6 bases and J by 4 bases, and 10 bases separated the two germline ends. CDR3 in amino acids: CASSPASGANVLTF. The CDR3 coding sequence is TGTGCCAGCAGCCCTGCCTCGGGGGCCAACGTCCTGACTTTC.

The rearrangement joins TRBV20-1 to TRBJ2-2; D remains unclear. CDR1 and CDR2 from the germline V gene are DFQATT and SNEGSKA (reference sequence). Trimming took 7 bases from V and 5 from J, leaving 5 bases between them. This CDR3 is 10 amino acids long. The CDR3 reads CSVLTGELFF. The CDR3 nucleotides read TGCAGTGTCCTAACCGGGGAGCTGTTTTTT.

This clone was recorded a few times. The chain carries TRBV30 and TRBJ1-4; 8 bases are shared with TRBD1. Germline assignment: CDR1 GTSNPN and CDR2 SVGIG (reference sequence). Trimming cost V 5 bases and J 6 bases; bases outside gene matches: 5. This CDR3 region has 13 residues. The CDR3 region is CAWARGLDEKLFF. As DNA, the CDR3 is TGTGCCTGGGCCAGGGGGCTTGATGAAAAACTGTTTTTT.

The rearrangement joins TRBV29-1 to TRBJ1-2; 7 nucleotides match TRBD1. This CDR3 comprises 12 residues. V lost 7 bases to trimming and J lost 8 bases; unmatched junction nucleotides: 10. CDR1 is SQVTM, CDR2 ANQGSEA, per germline. Here the CDR3 reads CSGRQGAEGYTF. CDR3 in DNA: TGCAGCGGCCGACAGGGAGCGGAAGGCTACACCTTC.

The rearrangement uses TRBV21-1 and TRBJ2-7; TRBD2, the table's D call, lacks a check against the DNA. TRBV21-1 is termed a pseudogene. This CDR3 region has 14 residues. CDR3 DNA sequence: TGTGCCAGCAAATCTGGCGGGAGGACCCACGAGCAGTACTTC. Translation gives CASKSGGRTHEQYF.

This clone was seen only a few times. The J gene is TRBJ1-1, the V gene TRBV7-9; a weak D match, TRBD1 (5 bases). The CDR3 contains 14 residues. Per the germline V gene, CDR1 is SEHNR and CDR2 is FQNEAQ (reference sequence). V lost 5 bases, J lost 0 bases, and 10 bases lay in between. CDR3 in amino acids: CASSPRQMNTEAFF. The CDR3 nucleotides are TGTGCCAGCAGCCCCAGACAGATGAACACTGAAGCTTTCTTT.

A few counts support this clone. The rearrangement links TRBV5-4 to TRBJ1-2; 8 nucleotides agree with TRBD1. The CDR3 is 13 residues long. With V trimmed by 5 bases and J by 8 bases, 8 bases remained unmatched. Per the germline V gene, CDR1 is SGHNT and CDR2 is YYREEE (reference sequence). CDR3 in DNA: TGTGCCAGCAGACGAACAGGGGGAGGAGGCTACACCTTC. It is translated as CASRRTGGGGYTF.

At least ten counts were recorded for this clone. The genes are TRBV21-1 and TRBJ1-1. TRBV21-1 is labeled a pseudogene. The CDR3 extends over 15 amino acids. DNA for the CDR3: TGTGCCAGCAGCAAAGCCCCCACGCTGAACACTGAAGCTTTCTTT. As protein: CASSKAPTLNTEAFF.

The chain couples TRBV19 to TRBJ1-5; maybe TRBD1 (6 bases). CDR3 length equals 12 residues. V lost 5 bases, J lost 6 bases, and 8 bases lay in between. Germline CDR1 LNHDA, CDR2 SQIVND (reference sequence). In nucleotides, the CDR3 is TGTGCCAGTAGTCCAGGGGTTCAGCCCCAGCATTTT. This encodes CASSPGVQPQHF.